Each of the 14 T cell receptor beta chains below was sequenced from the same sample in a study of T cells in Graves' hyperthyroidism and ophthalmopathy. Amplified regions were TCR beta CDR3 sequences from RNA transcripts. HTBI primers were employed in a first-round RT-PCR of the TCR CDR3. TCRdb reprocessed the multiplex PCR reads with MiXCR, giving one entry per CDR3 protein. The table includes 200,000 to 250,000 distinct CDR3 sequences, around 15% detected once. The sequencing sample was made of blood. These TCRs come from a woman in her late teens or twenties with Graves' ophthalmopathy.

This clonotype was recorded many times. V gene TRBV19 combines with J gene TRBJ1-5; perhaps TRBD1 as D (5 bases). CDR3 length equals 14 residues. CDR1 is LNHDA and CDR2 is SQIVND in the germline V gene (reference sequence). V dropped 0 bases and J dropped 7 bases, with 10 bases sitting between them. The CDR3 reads CASSIERGGQPQHF. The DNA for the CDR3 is TGTGCCAGTAGTATAGAAAGGGGCGGACAGCCCCAGCATTTT.

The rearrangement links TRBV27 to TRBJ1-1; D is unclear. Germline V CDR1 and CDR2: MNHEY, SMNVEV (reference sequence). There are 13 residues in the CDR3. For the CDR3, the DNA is TGTGCTGGCAGTTTAAGAGTGAACACTGAAGCTTTCTTT. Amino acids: CAGSLRVNTEAFF.

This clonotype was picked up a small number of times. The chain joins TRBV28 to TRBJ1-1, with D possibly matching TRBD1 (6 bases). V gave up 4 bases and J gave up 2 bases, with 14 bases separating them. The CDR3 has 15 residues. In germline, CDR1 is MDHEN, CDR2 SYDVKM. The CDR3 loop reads CASSSPGAGNTEAFF. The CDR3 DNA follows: TGTGCCAGCAGTTCCCCAGGGGCAGGAAACACTGAAGCTTTCTTT.

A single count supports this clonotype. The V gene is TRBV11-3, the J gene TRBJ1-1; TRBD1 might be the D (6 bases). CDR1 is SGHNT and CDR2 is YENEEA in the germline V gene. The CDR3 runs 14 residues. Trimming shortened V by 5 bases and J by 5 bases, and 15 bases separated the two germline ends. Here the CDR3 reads CASSRPTGFTEAFF. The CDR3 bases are TGTGCCAGCAGCCGACCTACAGGGTTTACTGAAGCTTTCTTT.

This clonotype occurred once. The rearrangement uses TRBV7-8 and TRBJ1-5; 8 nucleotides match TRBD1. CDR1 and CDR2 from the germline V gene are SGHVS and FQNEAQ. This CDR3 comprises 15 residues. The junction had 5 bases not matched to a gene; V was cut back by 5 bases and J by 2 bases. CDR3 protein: CASSQDRVGNQPQHF. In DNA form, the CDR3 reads TGTGCCAGCAGCCAGGACAGGGTGGGCAATCAGCCCCAGCATTTT.

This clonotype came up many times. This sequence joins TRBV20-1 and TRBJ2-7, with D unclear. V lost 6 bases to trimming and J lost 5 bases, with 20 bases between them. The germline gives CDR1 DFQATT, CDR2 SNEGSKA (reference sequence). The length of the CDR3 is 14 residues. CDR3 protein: CSAPPFGIVHEQYF. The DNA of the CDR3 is TGCAGTGCGCCCCCCTTTGGGATTGTCCACGAGCAGTACTTC.

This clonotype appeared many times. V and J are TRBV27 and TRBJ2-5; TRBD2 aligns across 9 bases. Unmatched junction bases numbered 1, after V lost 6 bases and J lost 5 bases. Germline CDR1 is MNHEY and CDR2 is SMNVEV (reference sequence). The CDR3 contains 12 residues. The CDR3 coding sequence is TGTGCCAGCAGAGCGGGAGGCGAGACCCAGTACTTC. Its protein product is CASRAGGETQYF.

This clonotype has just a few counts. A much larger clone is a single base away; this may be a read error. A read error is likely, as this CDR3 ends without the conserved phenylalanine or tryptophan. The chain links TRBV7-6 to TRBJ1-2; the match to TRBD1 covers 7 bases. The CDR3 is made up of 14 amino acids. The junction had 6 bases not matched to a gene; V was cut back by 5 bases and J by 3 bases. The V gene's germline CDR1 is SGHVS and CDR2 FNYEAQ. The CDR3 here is CASSPLTGYYGYTL. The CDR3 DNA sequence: TGTGCCAGCAGCCCCTTGACAGGGTACTATGGCTACACCCTC.

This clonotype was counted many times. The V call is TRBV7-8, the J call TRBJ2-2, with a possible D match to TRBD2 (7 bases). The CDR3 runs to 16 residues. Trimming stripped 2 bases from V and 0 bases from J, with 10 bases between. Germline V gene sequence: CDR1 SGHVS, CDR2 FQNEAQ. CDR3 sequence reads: CASSLRGGANTGELFF. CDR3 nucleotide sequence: TGTGCCAGCAGCTTAAGGGGGGGGGCGAACACCGGGGAGCTGTTTTTT.

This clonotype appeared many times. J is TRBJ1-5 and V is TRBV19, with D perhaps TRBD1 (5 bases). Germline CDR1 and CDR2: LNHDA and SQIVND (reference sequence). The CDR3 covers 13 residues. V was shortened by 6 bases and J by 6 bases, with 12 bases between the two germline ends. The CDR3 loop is CASSRGGTQPQHF. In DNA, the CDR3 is TGTGCCAGTAGCCGGGGGGGTACTCAGCCCCAGCATTTT.

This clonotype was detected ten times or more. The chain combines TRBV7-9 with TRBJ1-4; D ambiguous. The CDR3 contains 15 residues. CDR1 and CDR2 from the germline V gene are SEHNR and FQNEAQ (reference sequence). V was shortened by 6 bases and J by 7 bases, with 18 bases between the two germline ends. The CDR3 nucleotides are TGTGCCAGCAGTTTATCCGGGTCTCTAGGTGAAAAACTGTTTTTT. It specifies CASSLSGSLGEKLFF.

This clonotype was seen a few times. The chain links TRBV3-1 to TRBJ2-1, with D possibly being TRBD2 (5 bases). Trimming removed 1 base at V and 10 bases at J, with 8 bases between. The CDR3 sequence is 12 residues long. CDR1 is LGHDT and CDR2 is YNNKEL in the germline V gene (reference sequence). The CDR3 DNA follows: TGTGCCAGCAGCCAAGGAGGGTGGGAGCAGTTCTTC. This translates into CASSQGGWEQFF.

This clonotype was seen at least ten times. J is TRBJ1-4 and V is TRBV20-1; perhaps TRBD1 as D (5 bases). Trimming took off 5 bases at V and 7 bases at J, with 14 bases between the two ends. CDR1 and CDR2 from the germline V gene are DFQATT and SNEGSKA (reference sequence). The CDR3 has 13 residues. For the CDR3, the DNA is TGCAGTGCTCTTACGGGGGTTGGTGAAAAACTGTTTTTT. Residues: CSALTGVGEKLFF.

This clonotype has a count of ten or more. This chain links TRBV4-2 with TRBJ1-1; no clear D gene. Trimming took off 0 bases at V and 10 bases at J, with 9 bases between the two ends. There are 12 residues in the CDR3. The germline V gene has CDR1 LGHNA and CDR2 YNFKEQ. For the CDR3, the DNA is TGTGCCAGCAGCCAAGATCATCGAGGAGCTTTCTTT. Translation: CASSQDHRGAFF.